This T cell receptor (beta chain) was identified in a study of blood T cell repertoires in COVID-19. Here immunoSEQ multiplex PCR was the method, and the copy in TCRdb shows in-frame clones only, minus some. Of around 240,000 clones listed, approximately 80% are singletons. Unmatched junction bases numbered 1, after V lost 4 bases and J lost 0 bases. The CDR3 is 16 amino acids. CDR1 is MNHNS, CDR2 SASEGT, per germline. The sequencing sample was made of peripheral blood. The receptor was derived from a woman older than 75 with acute or convalescent COVID-19. The chain carries TRBV6-1 and TRBJ2-5, with 14 bases lining up with TRBD2. CDR3 protein: CASSGLAGGYQETQYF. The DNA of the CDR3 is TGTGCCAGCAGTGGACTAGCGGGGGGGTACCAAGAGACCCAGTACTTC.